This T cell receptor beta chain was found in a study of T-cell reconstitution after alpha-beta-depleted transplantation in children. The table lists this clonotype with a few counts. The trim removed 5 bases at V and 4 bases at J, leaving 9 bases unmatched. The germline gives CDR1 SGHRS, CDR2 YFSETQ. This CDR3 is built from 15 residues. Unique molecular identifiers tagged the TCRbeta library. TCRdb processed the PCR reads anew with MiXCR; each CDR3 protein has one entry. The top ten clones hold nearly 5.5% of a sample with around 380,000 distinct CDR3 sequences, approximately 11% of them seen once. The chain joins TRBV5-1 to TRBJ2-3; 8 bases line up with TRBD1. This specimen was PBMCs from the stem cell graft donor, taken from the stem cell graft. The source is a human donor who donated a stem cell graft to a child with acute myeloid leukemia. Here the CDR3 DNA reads TGCGCCAGCAGGCCCCAGGGGGCAGGGTCAGATACGCAGTATTTT. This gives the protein CASRPQGAGSDTQYF.